A selection of T cell receptor beta chains follows, all from one sample in a study of human T cells and chemical hapten exposure. From the RACE reads, TCRdb called clonotypes with MiXCR, one entry per CDR3 protein. The sample carries 35,000 to 45,000 distinct CDR3 sequences, around 12% recorded once. The source was whole blood, collected in connection with sensitization to the hapten diphenylcyclopropenone (DPC). These receptor sequences come from a woman aged 25 to 39 with alopecia areata. Some clones in this sample may be carry-over from other donors' samples. Both conserved end residues are part of each CDR3. Each record gives: J gene, D gene, clone size, V gene, CDR3 DNA, CDR3 protein. The D gene is left open where the match is weak. Clone size, where shown, is once, few, many, or a class for clones that have expanded.

J gene: TRBJ2-1
D gene: TRBD2
clone size: many
V gene: TRBV19
CDR3 DNA: TGTGCCAGTAGTATCCTAGCGGGAGTTTCCTACAATGAGCAGTTCTTC
CDR3 protein: CASSILAGVSYNEQFF

J gene: TRBJ2-2
D gene: .
clone size: many
V gene: TRBV3-1
CDR3 DNA: TGTGCCAGCAGCCAAGGTTACACCGGGGAGCTGTTTTTT
CDR3 protein: CASSQGYTGELFF

J gene: TRBJ2-3
D gene: .
clone size: many
V gene: TRBV7-2
CDR3 DNA: TGTGCCAGCAGCTTAGGGGTTAGGGATACGCAGTATTTT
CDR3 protein: CASSLGVRDTQYF

J gene: TRBJ1-1
D gene: .
clone size: few
V gene: TRBV5-6
CDR3 DNA: TGTGCCAGCAGCTTGTCGTGGGGCACTGAAGCTTTCTTT
CDR3 protein: CASSLSWGTEAFF

J gene: TRBJ2-7
D gene: .
clone size: few
V gene: TRBV20-1
CDR3 DNA: TGCAGTGCCCTCTCATCCGGGGGCCGCGAGCAGTACTTC
CDR3 protein: CSALSSGGREQYF

J gene: TRBJ2-7
D gene: TRBD2
clone size: many
V gene: TRBV28
CDR3 DNA: TGTGCCAGCAGTTTAAGTCTAGCGGGGAGTGATTCCTACGAGCAGTACTTC
CDR3 protein: CASSLSLAGSDSYEQYF

J gene: TRBJ2-7
D gene: .
clone size: .
V gene: TRBV21-1
CDR3 DNA: TGTGCCAGCAGCGAAGGCACTAGTCCCCCCAAGAGCGAGCAGTACTTC
CDR3 protein: CASSEGTSPPKSEQYF

J gene: TRBJ2-7
D gene: .
clone size: many
V gene: TRBV4-2
CDR3 DNA: TGTGCCAGCAGCCACAAAACGGAGGAGCAGTACTTC
CDR3 protein: CASSHKTEEQYF

J gene: TRBJ2-7
D gene: TRBD2
clone size: few
V gene: TRBV11-2
CDR3 DNA: TGTGCCAGCAGCTTTGGGACTAGCGGGAGCGGCGGTGAGCAGTACTTC
CDR3 protein: CASSFGTSGSGGEQYF

J gene: TRBJ2-3
D gene: TRBD2
clone size: .
V gene: TRBV4-3
CDR3 DNA: TGCGCCAGCAGCCAAGAAAGGCGGGGACTAGCGATAGGTACAGATACGCAGTATTTT
CDR3 protein: CASSQERRGLAIGTDTQYF

J gene: TRBJ2-1
D gene: TRBD1
clone size: many
V gene: TRBV6-6
CDR3 DNA: TGTGCCAGCAGTCCCGGGACAGCCAACAATGAGCAGTTCTTC
CDR3 protein: CASSPGTANNEQFF

J gene: TRBJ1-6
D gene: TRBD1
clone size: few
V gene: TRBV6-6
CDR3 DNA: TGTGCCAGCAGGGAGACAGGGGGGACCAGTTCACCCCTCCACTTT
CDR3 protein: CASRETGGTSSPLHF

J gene: TRBJ1-4
D gene: .
clone size: many
V gene: TRBV24-1
CDR3 DNA: TGTGCCACACAGGGACCGTCGAGTGAAAAACTGTTTTTT
CDR3 protein: CATQGPSSEKLFF

J gene: TRBJ2-6
D gene: TRBD1
clone size: many
V gene: TRBV28
CDR3 DNA: TGTGCCAGCAGTGGAAGGACAGGGGGCGCCTCCTCTGGGGCCAACGTCCTGACTTTC
CDR3 protein: CASSGRTGGASSGANVLTF

J gene: TRBJ2-5
D gene: .
clone size: many
V gene: TRBV25-1
CDR3 DNA: TGTGCCAGCAGTGCCCCCGGGGGAAGAGGAGAGACCCAGTACTTC
CDR3 protein: CASSAPGGRGETQYF

J gene: TRBJ1-5
D gene: .
clone size: many
V gene: TRBV6-5
CDR3 DNA: TGTGCCAGCAACAAAGGTGGAGGGAATCAGCCCCAGCATTTT
CDR3 protein: CASNKGGGNQPQHF

J gene: TRBJ2-1
D gene: TRBD1
clone size: many
V gene: TRBV5-4
CDR3 DNA: TGTGCCGGACGACAGGGTCCCTACAATGAGCAGTTCTTC
CDR3 protein: CAGRQGPYNEQFF

J gene: TRBJ2-7
D gene: .
clone size: many
V gene: TRBV27
CDR3 DNA: TGTGCCAGCAACCCCGTAGGGGCCCCGTCCTCCTACGAGCAGTACTTC
CDR3 protein: CASNPVGAPSSYEQYF

J gene: TRBJ2-3
D gene: TRBD2
clone size: many
V gene: TRBV27
CDR3 DNA: TGTGCCAGCAGTTTAATTAGCGGGAGTACAGATACGCAGTATTTT
CDR3 protein: CASSLISGSTDTQYF

J gene: TRBJ1-2
D gene: .
clone size: .
V gene: TRBV4-3
CDR3 DNA: TGCGCCAGCAGCCAAGGCCTGGTCTATGGCTACACCTTC
CDR3 protein: CASSQGLVYGYTF

J gene: TRBJ2-7
D gene: TRBD2
clone size: .
V gene: TRBV29-1
CDR3 DNA: TGCAGCGTCCGAGGACTAGCGGGCTCCTACGAGCAGTACTTC
CDR3 protein: CSVRGLAGSYEQYF

J gene: TRBJ2-7
D gene: .
clone size: .
V gene: TRBV28
CDR3 DNA: TGTGCCAGCAGTTTAGTCTACGAGCAGTACTTC
CDR3 protein: CASSLVYEQYF

J gene: TRBJ2-1
D gene: TRBD2
clone size: few
V gene: TRBV9
CDR3 DNA: TGTGCCAGCAGCGCAAGGTCTAGCGGTGCCTACAATGAGCAGTTCTTC
CDR3 protein: CASSARSSGAYNEQFF

J gene: TRBJ2-1
D gene: .
clone size: .
V gene: TRBV11-1
CDR3 DNA: TGTGCCAGCAGCAGACTAGTTAGTGAGCAGTTCTTC
CDR3 protein: CASSRLVSEQFF

J gene: TRBJ2-5
D gene: .
clone size: many
V gene: TRBV7-8
CDR3 DNA: TGTGCCAGCAGCTTCAGACAGCTACAAGAGACCCAGTACTTC
CDR3 protein: CASSFRQLQETQYF

J gene: TRBJ1-6
D gene: .
clone size: few
V gene: TRBV27
CDR3 DNA: TGTGCCAGCAGTGCCCGACAGCATTCACCCCTCCACTTT
CDR3 protein: CASSARQHSPLHF

J gene: TRBJ2-7
D gene: .
clone size: few
V gene: TRBV6-6
CDR3 DNA: TGTGCCAGCAGTTACTCGTCCGACGAGCAGTACTTC
CDR3 protein: CASSYSSDEQYF

J gene: TRBJ2-7
D gene: .
clone size: .
V gene: TRBV27
CDR3 DNA: TGTGCCAGCATAGGGGCTTCCTACGAGCAGTACTTC
CDR3 protein: CASIGASYEQYF

J gene: TRBJ2-7
D gene: .
clone size: few
V gene: TRBV4-3
CDR3 DNA: TGCGCCAGCAGCCTAGGGGCCCTAGCCGGCGAGCAGTACTTC
CDR3 protein: CASSLGALAGEQYF

J gene: TRBJ1-6
D gene: .
clone size: many
V gene: TRBV6-6
CDR3 DNA: TGTGCCAGCAGTTCTAACAAAAATAATTCACCCCTCCACTTT
CDR3 protein: CASSSNKNNSPLHF

J gene: TRBJ2-1
D gene: .
clone size: once
V gene: TRBV10-3
CDR3 DNA: TGTGCCATCATCAGGCTTCCATACAATGAGCAGTTCTTC
CDR3 protein: CAIIRLPYNEQFF

J gene: TRBJ2-7
D gene: .
clone size: .
V gene: TRBV7-9
CDR3 DNA: TGTGCCAGCAGCTTCACAGGTCAGGGGGAGCAGTACTTC
CDR3 protein: CASSFTGQGEQYF

J gene: TRBJ2-1
D gene: .
clone size: few
V gene: TRBV7-2
CDR3 DNA: TGTGCCAGCAGCTCCCACTTGAACAATGAGCAGTTCTTC
CDR3 protein: CASSSHLNNEQFF

J gene: TRBJ2-2
D gene: .
clone size: .
V gene: TRBV5-5
CDR3 DNA: TGTGCCAGCAGAAGGGCGCTGACCGGGGAGCTGTTTTTT
CDR3 protein: CASRRALTGELFF

J gene: TRBJ2-1
D gene: .
clone size: .
V gene: TRBV20-1
CDR3 DNA: TGCATTAGCCGGAACTCCTACAATGAGCAGTTCTTC
CDR3 protein: CISRNSYNEQFF

J gene: TRBJ2-7
D gene: .
clone size: few
V gene: TRBV12-3/TRBV12-4
CDR3 DNA: TGTGCCAGCAGTTTTGGGGGAAAAGAGTACGAGCAGTACTTC
CDR3 protein: CASSFGGKEYEQYF

J gene: TRBJ2-3
D gene: TRBD1
clone size: .
V gene: TRBV7-6
CDR3 DNA: TGTGCCAGCAGCTTATTGGTGACAGGGGGCTCGGATACGCAGTATTTT
CDR3 protein: CASSLLVTGGSDTQYF

J gene: TRBJ1-2
D gene: .
clone size: many
V gene: TRBV28
CDR3 DNA: TGTGCCCTGCTCGCGGGGGGTCGGCGCGGCTACACCTTC
CDR3 protein: CALLAGGRRGYTF

J gene: TRBJ1-1
D gene: .
clone size: few
V gene: TRBV27
CDR3 DNA: TGTGCCAGCAGTTTGGCGGGGCATGCGGGGACTGAAGCTTTCTTT
CDR3 protein: CASSLAGHAGTEAFF

J gene: TRBJ1-2
D gene: TRBD1
clone size: many
V gene: TRBV27
CDR3 DNA: TGTGCCAGCAGTTTATCGATACAGGACAGGGTTGGCTATGGCTACACCTTC
CDR3 protein: CASSLSIQDRVGYGYTF

J gene: TRBJ2-3
D gene: .
clone size: .
V gene: TRBV7-9
CDR3 DNA: TGTGCCAGCAGCCAAACAGATACGCAGTATTTT
CDR3 protein: CASSQTDTQYF